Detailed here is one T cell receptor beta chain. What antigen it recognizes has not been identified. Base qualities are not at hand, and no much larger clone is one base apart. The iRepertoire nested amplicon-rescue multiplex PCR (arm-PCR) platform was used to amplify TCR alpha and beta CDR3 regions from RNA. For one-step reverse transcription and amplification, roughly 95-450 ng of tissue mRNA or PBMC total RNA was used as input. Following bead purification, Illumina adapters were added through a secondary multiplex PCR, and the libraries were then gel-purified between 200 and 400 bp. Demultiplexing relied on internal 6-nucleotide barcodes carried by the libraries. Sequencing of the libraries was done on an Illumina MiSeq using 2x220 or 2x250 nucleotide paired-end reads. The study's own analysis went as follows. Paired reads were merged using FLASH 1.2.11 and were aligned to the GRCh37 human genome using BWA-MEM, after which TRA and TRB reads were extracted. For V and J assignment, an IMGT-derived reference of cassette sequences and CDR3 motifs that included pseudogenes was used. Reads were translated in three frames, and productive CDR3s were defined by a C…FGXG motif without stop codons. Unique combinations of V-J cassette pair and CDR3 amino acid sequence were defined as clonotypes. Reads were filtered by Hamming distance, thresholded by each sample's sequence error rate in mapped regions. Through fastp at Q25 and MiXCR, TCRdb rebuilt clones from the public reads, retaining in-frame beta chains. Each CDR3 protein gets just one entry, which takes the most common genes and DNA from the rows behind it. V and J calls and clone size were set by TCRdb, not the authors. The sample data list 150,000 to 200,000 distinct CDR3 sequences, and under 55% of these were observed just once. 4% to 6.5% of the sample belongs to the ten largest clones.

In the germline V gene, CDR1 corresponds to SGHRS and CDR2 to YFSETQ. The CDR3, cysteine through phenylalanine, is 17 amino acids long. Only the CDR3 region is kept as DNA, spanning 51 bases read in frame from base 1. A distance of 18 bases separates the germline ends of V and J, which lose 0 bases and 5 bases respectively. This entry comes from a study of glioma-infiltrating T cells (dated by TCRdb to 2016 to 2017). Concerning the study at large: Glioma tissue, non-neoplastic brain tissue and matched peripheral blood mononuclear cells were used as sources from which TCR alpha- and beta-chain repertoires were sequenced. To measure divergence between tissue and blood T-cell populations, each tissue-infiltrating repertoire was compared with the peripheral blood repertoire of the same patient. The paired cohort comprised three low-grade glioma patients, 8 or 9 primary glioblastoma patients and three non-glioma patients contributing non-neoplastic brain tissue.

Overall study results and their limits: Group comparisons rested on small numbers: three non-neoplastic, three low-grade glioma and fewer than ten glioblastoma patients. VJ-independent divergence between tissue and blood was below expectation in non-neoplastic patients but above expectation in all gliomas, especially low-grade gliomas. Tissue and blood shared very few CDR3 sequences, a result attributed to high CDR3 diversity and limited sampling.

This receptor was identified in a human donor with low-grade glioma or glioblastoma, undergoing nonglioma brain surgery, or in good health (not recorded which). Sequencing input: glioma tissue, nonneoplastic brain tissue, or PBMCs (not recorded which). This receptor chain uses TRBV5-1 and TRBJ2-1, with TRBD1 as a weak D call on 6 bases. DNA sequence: TGCGCCAGCAGCTTGGACCCACAGGGAAATACGAACAATGAGCAGTTCTTC. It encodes CASSLDPQGNTNNEQFF.